A single sample gave rise to the 23 T cell receptor beta chains below, sequenced in a study of cytomegalovirus exposure and HLA in healthy donors. The method was immunoSEQ multiplex PCR; TCRdb's version includes in-frame clones alone and lacks a portion of them. The data show over 200,000 clones, with about 90% seen just once and 2.5% to 3.5% held by the top ten. Sequenced material: PBMCs. The receptors here all came from a woman in her 30s in good health and CMV-seronegative.

Only one count was recorded for this clone. V usage is TRBV4-2 and J usage is TRBJ2-1; no clear D. V was pared by 1 base and J by 0 bases, with 10 bases between. The germline V gene has CDR1 LGHNA and CDR2 YNFKEQ. The CDR3 runs to 16 residues. The CDR3 spells CASSQVFFSSYNEQFF. DNA for the CDR3: TGTGCCAGCAGCCAAGTTTTCTTTAGCTCCTACAATGAGCAGTTCTTC.

The chain combines TRBV20-1 with TRBJ2-5; possibly TRBD2 for D (6 bases). This CDR3 is built from 11 residues. V was pared by 5 bases and J by 10 bases, with 14 bases between. The germline V gene encodes CDR1 DFQATT and CDR2 SNEGSKA (reference sequence). CDR3 region: CSAAPPEGQYF. CDR3 DNA sequence: TGCAGTGCTGCTCCCCCGGAGGGCCAGTACTTC.

The CDR3: CASSPAVGQAGNYEQYF. Here the CDR3 DNA reads TGTGCCAGCAGTCCCGCCGTAGGACAGGCGGGAAACTACGAGCAGTACTTC. This chain links TRBV28 with TRBJ2-7; D might be TRBD1 (7 bases). There are 17 residues in the CDR3. Trimming took off 5 bases at V and 3 bases at J, with 23 bases between the two ends. Germline-derived CDR1 and CDR2 are MDHEN and SYDVKM.

Concerning this clone itself: The same CDR3 can be traced to other DNA sequences in this sample. This chain uses TRBV6-1 with TRBJ2-7, with D perhaps being TRBD1 or TRBD2 (5 bases each). CDR1 is MNHNS, CDR2 SASEGT, per germline. Deletions cut 6 bases from V and 1 base from J, with 10 bases between. The CDR3 has 13 amino acids. The CDR3 coding sequence is TGTGCCAGCAGGAGGGACGGGTCCTACGAGCAGTACTTC. The encoded protein is CASRRDGSYEQYF.

J is TRBJ2-5 and V is TRBV27; TRBD1 agrees at 10 bases. The CDR3 is 15 residues long. Germline CDR1 and CDR2: MNHEY and SMNVEV (reference sequence). Unmatched junction bases numbered 11, after V lost 6 bases and J lost 7 bases. CDR3 sequence (DNA): TGTGCCAGCAGCCACAGGACAGGGGGTGAAGGGACCCAGTACTTC. Its translation: CASSHRTGGEGTQYF.

This clone was detected only once. J is TRBJ1-5 and V is TRBV21-1. TRBV21-1 is a pseudogene segment. CDR3 length equals 16 residues. For the CDR3, the DNA is TGTGCCAGCAGCAAAGGAGCCGGGACGGAGGTCCTTCCCCAGCATTTT. This sequence encodes CASSKGAGTEVLPQHF.

This chain links TRBV9 with TRBJ2-7; 9 positions match TRBD1. Per germline, CDR1 SGDLS and CDR2 YYNGEE. The trim removed 0 bases at V and 6 bases at J, leaving 7 bases unmatched. The CDR3 sequence is 15 residues long. The CDR3 loop is CASSVEGTGISEQYF. The CDR3, as DNA: TGTGCCAGCAGCGTAGAGGGGACAGGGATCTCCGAGCAGTACTTC.

The chain combines TRBV6-1 with TRBJ2-7; the D is unclear. The V gene's germline CDR1 is MNHNS and CDR2 SASEGT. The CDR3 contains 12 residues. V lost 7 bases and J lost 7, with 14 bases in between. The CDR3 loop reads CASTNGMGEQYF. The CDR3 DNA follows: TGTGCCAGCACGAACGGAATGGGGGAGCAGTACTTC.

The chain combines TRBV2 with TRBJ2-7; D perhaps matches TRBD1 (5 bases). Germline lookup yields CDR1 SNHLY and CDR2 FYNNEI. This CDR3 is 15 amino acids long. Trimming pared 6 bases from V and 3 bases from J, leaving 18 bases between. In nucleotides, the CDR3 is TGTGCCAGCAGCCCCCTCGACAGTGGCAACTACGAGCAGTACTTC. Protein product: CASSPLDSGNYEQYF.

This clone showed up just once. V and J are TRBV27 and TRBJ2-5; D is unclear. V was clipped by 4 bases and J by 3 bases, with 12 bases between them. The CDR3 loop spans 14 amino acids. The germline V gene encodes CDR1 MNHEY and CDR2 SMNVEV (reference sequence). CDR3 coding DNA: TGTGCCAGCAGTTCAGCAGGATATGAAGAGACCCAGTACTTC. Its protein product is CASSSAGYEETQYF.

Here the CDR3 reads CASSLRDTSTDTQYF. The DNA for the CDR3 is TGTGCCAGCAGTCTCAGGGACACCAGCACAGATACGCAGTATTTT. The chain uses TRBV28 and TRBJ2-3; a possible D gene is TRBD1 (6 bases). The V end was cut by 5 bases, the J end by 0 bases, with 12 bases between. The CDR3 has 15 residues. In germline, CDR1 is MDHEN, CDR2 SYDVKM.

The chain combines TRBV6-4 with TRBJ2-3; D might be TRBD2 (6 bases). From germline, CDR1 is MRHNA and CDR2 SNTAGT. There are 14 residues in the CDR3. Trimming removed 3 bases from V and 3 bases from J, with 10 bases in between. This CDR3 is CASSDEGGTDTQYF. The CDR3 coding sequence is TGTGCCAGCAGTGATGAGGGAGGAACAGATACGCAGTATTTT.

The chain joins TRBV4-3 to TRBJ1-4, with TRBD1 as a possible D gene (5 bases). CDR1 is LGHNA and CDR2 is YSLEER in the germline V gene. V lost 0 bases and J 8 bases, leaving 13 bases between the germline ends. The CDR3 runs to 15 residues. The CDR3 reads CASSQDAGIAEKLFF. The DNA for the CDR3 is TGCGCCAGCAGCCAAGATGCAGGGATAGCGGAAAAACTGTTTTTT.

V and J are TRBV6-6 and TRBJ1-1; D remains unclear. The CDR3 covers 12 residues. Germline V CDR1 and CDR2: MNHNY, SVGAGI (reference sequence). The V end was cut by 6 bases, the J end by 11 bases, with 16 bases between. The DNA of the CDR3 is TGTGCCAGCAGGGCACCAGAATTCGGGGCTTTCTTT. Translating gives CASRAPEFGAFF.

This clone has only one observation. The CDR3 loop reads CASSLTSGYEQYF. Written as DNA, the CDR3 is TGTGCCAGCAGCTTGACGAGCGGCTACGAGCAGTACTTC. The chain combines TRBV5-6 with TRBJ2-7, with D maybe TRBD2 (5 bases). The V and J ends lost 1 base and 3 bases respectively, with 8 bases between them. Germline lookup yields CDR1 SGHDT and CDR2 YYEEEE. The CDR3 covers 13 residues.

The gene calls are TRBV19 and TRBJ2-1; 14 bases are shared with TRBD2. The CDR3 has 14 residues. J lost 6 bases, V lost 9 bases, and 4 bases had no gene match. Looked up from germline, CDR1 is LNHDA and CDR2 is SQIVND (reference sequence). CDR3 region: CASRLAGGSNEQFF. DNA for the CDR3: TGTGCCAGCAGACTAGCGGGAGGGAGCAATGAGCAGTTCTTC.

The DNA of the CDR3 is TGTGCCAGCAGGCGTACGGGACTCTATGGCTACACCTTC. Protein: CASRRTGLYGYTF. The chain uses TRBV2 and TRBJ1-2, with D perhaps TRBD1 (5 bases). CDR1 and CDR2 from the germline V gene are SNHLY and FYNNEI. Trimming shortened V by 6 bases and J by 4 bases, and 12 bases separated the two germline ends. The CDR3 contains 13 residues. Supplemented by reference TRBV2 and TRBJ1-2, the full variable domain reads EPEVTQTPSHQVTQMGQEVILRCVPISNHLYFYWYRQILGQKVEFLVSFYNNEISEKSEIFDDQFSVERPDGSNFTLKIRSTKLEDSAMYFCASRRTGLYGYTFGSGTRLTVV.

The V and J genes are TRBV28 and TRBJ2-5; D unclear. The germline V gene encodes CDR1 MDHEN and CDR2 SYDVKM. V gave up 6 bases and J gave up 5 bases, with 13 bases separating them. The CDR3 is 13 residues long. The CDR3 region is CASRSWQLETQYF. In nucleotides, the CDR3 is TGTGCCAGCAGATCGTGGCAGCTTGAGACCCAGTACTTC.

This chain's CDR3 is CASRRPGTGRNEQYF. CDR3 DNA sequence: TGTGCCAGCAGGCGGCCGGGGACAGGAAGAAACGAGCAGTACTTC. The rearrangement links TRBV27 to TRBJ2-7, with 8 bases matching TRBD1. Germline V gene sequence: CDR1 MNHEY, CDR2 SMNVEV (reference sequence). CDR3 size: 15 residues. With 6 bases clipped from V and 5 bases from J, the junction kept 12 bases outside the gene matches.

The chain links TRBV15 to TRBJ2-7; D remains ambiguous. Germline V CDR1 and CDR2: LNHNV, YYDKDF (reference sequence). V gave up 0 bases and J gave up 6 bases, with 15 bases separating them. The CDR3 runs 15 residues. As DNA, the CDR3 is TGTGCCACCAGCAGAGATCGAGAGGCAAGATCCGAGCAGTACTTC. Its protein product is CATSRDREARSEQYF.

The chain has TRBV19 and TRBJ2-3; D is unclear. V shed 9 bases and J shed 3 bases, with 16 bases lying between them. In germline, CDR1 is LNHDA, CDR2 SQIVND (reference sequence). The CDR3 has 14 residues. The CDR3 region is CASTPSGPTDTQYF. In DNA, the CDR3 is TGTGCCAGCACTCCCTCCGGCCCAACAGATACGCAGTATTTT. The whole variable domain, filled in from reference TRBV19 and TRBJ2-3, reads DGGITQSPKYLFRKEGQNVTLSCEQNLNHDAMYWYRQDPGQGLRLIYYSQIVNDFQKGDIAEGYSVSREKKESFPLTVTSAQKNPTAFYLCASTPSGPTDTQYFGPGTRLTVL.

The chain is built from TRBV4-1 and TRBJ2-5; D is unclear. Germline CDR1 and CDR2: MGHRA and YSYEKL. The CDR3 is made up of 13 amino acids. V lost 1 base to trimming and J lost 2 bases, with 5 bases between them. The CDR3 bases are TGCGCCAGCAGCCAAGTGTTACAAGAGACCCAGTACTTC. Encoded protein: CASSQVLQETQYF.

This clone showed up just once. The genes are TRBV6-6 and TRBJ2-2; D is unclear. The CDR3 runs to 14 residues. Germline V gene data show CDR1 as MNHNY and CDR2 as SVGAGI (reference sequence). V gave up 2 bases and J gave up 4 bases, with 8 bases separating them. The CDR3 here is CASSYLLSTGELFF. The DNA for the CDR3 is TGTGCCAGCAGTTACCTACTCAGCACCGGGGAGCTGTTTTTT.